A single sample gave rise to the 14 T cell receptor beta chains below, sequenced in a study of blood T cells in healthy people across ages. Primed by a sample-barcoded 5' primer and a J-beta primer mix, a second PCR proceeded for 7 to 11 cycles. TCRdb reanalysed the 5' RACE reads using MiXCR and keeps one entry per CDR3 protein. This table holds 540,000 or so distinct CDR3 sequences, roughly a quarter found once. The material sequenced was blood. Every receptor here comes from a woman in her sixties or seventies in good health.

Turning to this clonotype: Its ends do not fully match the called genes, so a read error is possible. This chain joins TRBV5-1 and TRBJ2-1; perhaps TRBD2 as D (5 bases). This CDR3 contains 17 residues. CDR1 and CDR2 (germline): SGHRS, YFSETQ. In DNA, the CDR3 is TGCGCCGGCAGCTCCGGAACATCTAGCCTCCAATACAATGAGCAGTTCTTC. This codes for CAGSSGTSSLQYNEQFF. The whole variable domain, filled in from reference TRBV5-1 and TRBJ2-1, reads KAGVTQTPRYLIKTRGQQVTLSCSPISGHRSVSWYQQTPGQGLQFLFEYFSETQRNKGNFPGRFSGRQFSNSRSEMNVSTLELGDSALYLCAGSSGTSSLQYNEQFFGPGTRLTVL.

In this sample, this clonotype turned up once. The chain combines TRBV7-3 with TRBJ2-1, with a tentative D call TRBD2 (6 bases). Germline V lookup: CDR1 SGHTA, CDR2 FQGTGA. This CDR3 region has 15 residues. The V end lost 5 bases, the J end lost 0 bases, and 11 bases lay between the germline ends. CDR3 residues: CASSRTGDSYNEQFF. In DNA, the CDR3 is TGTGCCAGCAGCCGAACGGGGGACTCCTACAATGAGCAGTTCTTC.

The rearrangement links TRBV4-1 to TRBJ2-2; weak D call: TRBD2 (5 bases). Germline V gives CDR1 MGHRA, CDR2 YSYEKL. V lost 4 bases to trimming and J lost 3 bases, with 15 bases between them. This CDR3 is 16 amino acids long. The CDR3 region is CASSLRSGVDTGELFF. CDR3 DNA sequence: TGCGCCAGCAGCCTTCGCTCCGGGGTTGACACCGGGGAGCTGTTTTTT.

The chain recombines TRBV20-1 with TRBJ2-3, with D perhaps given as TRBD1 or TRBD2 (5 bases each). Trimming took off 3 bases at V and 2 bases at J, with 12 bases between the two ends. CDR1 DFQATT and CDR2 SNEGSKA come from the germline V gene (reference sequence). The CDR3 spans 14 residues. CDR3 in amino acids: CSARTGTVTDTQYF. The DNA for the CDR3 is TGCAGTGCTAGGACTGGGACCGTCACAGATACGCAGTATTTT.

The chain carries TRBV29-1 and TRBJ2-3; weak D call: TRBD1 (6 bases). Trimming removed 6 bases at V and 2 bases at J, with 12 bases between. CDR3 length: 13 amino acids. Germline CDR1 and CDR2: SQVTM and ANQGSEA. This CDR3 is CSVTRQDTDTQYF. In DNA, the CDR3 is TGCAGCGTGACGAGACAGGACACAGATACGCAGTATTTT.

The V call is TRBV5-1, the J call TRBJ2-7, with 10 bases matching TRBD1. This CDR3 is built from 16 residues. V gave up 3 bases and J gave up 5 bases; unmatched junction bases: 11. CDR1 and CDR2 from the germline V gene are SGHRS and YFSETQ. In DNA form, the CDR3 reads TGCGCCAGCAGCTCTATCCCATCGACAGGGGGCAACGAGCAGTACTTC. It yields the protein CASSSIPSTGGNEQYF.

The table lists this clonotype with a few counts. CDR3 DNA sequence: TGCGCCAGCAGCCAGGGACTAGCAGGGGGAGATACGCAGTATTTT. Translated: CASSQGLAGGDTQYF. This chain connects TRBV5-1 to TRBJ2-3; 9 nucleotides align to TRBD2. CDR1 and CDR2 from the germline V gene are SGHRS and YFSETQ. This CDR3 is 15 amino acids long. J lost 5 bases, V lost 4 bases, and 8 bases had no gene match.

V usage is TRBV4-3 and J usage is TRBJ2-2; 15 bases align to TRBD2. Germline V CDR1 and CDR2: LGHNA, YSLEER. V was pared by 3 bases and J by 4 bases, with 6 bases of the junction left unmatched. CDR3 length: 18 residues. This CDR3 reads CASSQWTSGGALTGELFF. CDR3 nucleotide sequence: TGCGCCAGCAGCCAGTGGACTAGCGGGGGGGCACTCACCGGGGAGCTGTTTTTT.

As for this clonotype: At one boundary the junction diverges from the germline segment, which might be a read error. This rearrangement joins TRBV2 to TRBJ1-5; 9 bases agree with TRBD1. CDR3 length equals 18 residues. In germline, CDR1 is SNHLY, CDR2 FYNNEI. CDR3 sequence reads: CAGSRQGGTGINNQPQHF. The CDR3, as DNA: TGTGCCGGCAGCCGCCAAGGCGGGACAGGGATTAACAATCAGCCCCAGCATTTT.

Comments on this clonotype: A junction boundary mismatches the germline segment, possibly from a read error. The V call is TRBV18, the J call TRBJ2-7, with 9 bases fitting TRBD1. The length of the CDR3 is 16 residues. Germline assignment: CDR1 KGHSH and CDR2 LQKENI. Here the CDR3 reads CASSPPQGTGRNEQYF. The CDR3 nucleotides are TGTGCTAGCTCACCACCCCAGGGGACAGGGAGGAACGAGCAGTACTTC. Full variable domain (missing parts from reference TRBV18 and TRBJ2-7): NAGVMQNPRHLVRRRGQEARLRCSPMKGHSHVYWYRQLPEEGLKFMVYLQKENIIDESGMPKERFSAEFPKEGPSILRIQQVVRGDSAAYFCASSPPQGTGRNEQYFGPGTRLTVT.

This clonotype was seen a handful of times. The V call is TRBV6-5, the J call TRBJ2-7; 9 positions agree with TRBD1. Looked up from germline, CDR1 is MNHEY and CDR2 is SVGAGI. The CDR3 consists of 14 residues. J gave up 2 bases and V 6 bases, and 5 bases lay outside the gene matches. The CDR3 sequence is CASSRTGDPYEQYF. The CDR3 coding sequence is TGTGCCAGCAGCCGGACAGGGGACCCCTACGAGCAGTACTTC.

This clonotype has just a few counts. The chain recombines TRBV20-1 with TRBJ2-1; 11 nucleotides match TRBD2. The germline V gene has CDR1 DFQATT and CDR2 SNEGSKA (reference sequence). V dropped 7 bases and J dropped 5; count of bases not matched to a gene: 10. The CDR3 is made up of 15 amino acids. CDR3 region: CSVTSSLAGDNEQFF. In DNA, the CDR3 is TGCAGTGTAACTTCATCACTAGCGGGGGACAATGAGCAGTTCTTC.

The rearrangement joins TRBV20-1 to TRBJ2-7, with D possibly matching TRBD2 (7 bases). Looked up from germline, CDR1 is DFQATT and CDR2 is SNEGSKA (reference sequence). The CDR3 loop spans 14 amino acids. Trimming pared 6 bases from V and 4 bases from J, leaving 19 bases between. The CDR3 DNA reads TGCAGTGCCCCAGACGGGGGGCGCATTTACGAGCAGTACTTC. Translated, it gives CSAPDGGRIYEQYF.

This clonotype has more than one count but fewer than ten. The CDR3 DNA sequence: TGCAGCGCTAGATCCCGGGACGGAGCGAACACCGGGGAGCTGTTTTTT. This translates into CSARSRDGANTGELFF. The chain is built from TRBV29-1 and TRBJ2-2; possibly TRBD1 or TRBD2 for D (5 bases each). This CDR3 has 16 amino acids. Trimming removed 7 bases from V and 0 bases from J, with 18 bases in between. Germline V lookup: CDR1 SQVTM, CDR2 ANQGSEA.